One and the same sample provided the 7 T cell receptor beta chains below, sequenced in a study of cytomegalovirus exposure and HLA in healthy donors. This PCR relied on a set of 60 Vbeta primers and 13 Jbeta primers. Only in-frame clones appear in the TCRdb table, and some are missing; sequencing was by immunoSEQ multiplex PCR. This sample contains fewer than 130,000 clones. The sequencing input was PBMCs. The receptors shown here come from a man between 45 and 60 years old in good health and CMV-seronegative.

As concerns this clone: Its ends do not fully match the called genes, so a read error is possible. V gene TRBV5-6 combines with J gene TRBJ1-2, with 8 bases that match TRBD1. The CDR3 extends over 14 amino acids. Germline lookup yields CDR1 SGHDT and CDR2 YYEEEE. CDR3 in DNA: TGTGCCAGCAGCTTGGGGACAGGGTCCTATAGCTACACCTTC. Translation gives CASSLGTGSYSYTF.

This rearrangement joins TRBV18 to TRBJ2-3; TRBD2 aligns across 15 bases. The CDR3 length is 20 residues. Trimming at V came to 3 bases and at J to 2 bases, leaving 12 bases not matched to a gene. Germline V gene data show CDR1 as KGHSH and CDR2 as LQKENI. This CDR3 reads CASSPDPRGLAGGITDTQYF. For the CDR3, the DNA is TGTGCCAGCTCACCGGACCCACGAGGACTAGCGGGGGGGATCACAGATACGCAGTATTTT.

Of note for this clone: One end of the junction does not line up with germline, which may come from a read error. J is TRBJ1-1 and V is TRBV5-6; 8 bases are a match to TRBD1. The CDR3 totals 13 residues. CDR1 and CDR2 (germline): SGHDT, YYEEEE. The chain's CDR3 is CASSADRGGGIWF. CDR3 sequence (DNA): TGTGCCAGCAGCGCCGACAGGGGTGGGGGTATTTGGTTT.

The chain has TRBV5-6 and TRBJ2-3, with D maybe TRBD1 (5 bases). Trimming left V 1 base short and J 4 bases short, with 13 bases between. The germline gives CDR1 SGHDT, CDR2 YYEEEE. The CDR3 length is 15 residues. The CDR3 region is CASSLWAGQADTQYF. As DNA, the CDR3 is TGTGCCAGCAGCTTGTGGGCAGGGCAGGCAGATACGCAGTATTTT.

This sequence joins TRBV2 and TRBJ1-1, with TRBD1 as a possible D gene (6 bases). The germline gives CDR1 SNHLY, CDR2 FYNNEI. This CDR3 comprises 14 residues. With 5 bases removed from V and 1 base from J, the gap between germline ends came to 11 bases. As DNA, the CDR3 is TGTGCCAGCAGTTGGACAGCGAGGAACACTGAAGCTTTCTTT. Protein: CASSWTARNTEAFF.

The chain employs TRBV2 and TRBJ1-5; TRBD1 is a possible D gene (6 bases). The CDR3 runs to 14 residues. The ends were cut back, 5 bases at V and 6 bases at J, with 14 bases in the middle. Germline lookup yields CDR1 SNHLY and CDR2 FYNNEI. The CDR3 coding sequence is TGTGCCAGCAGTATCACAGGGATCGGTCAGCCCCAGCATTTT. This gives the protein CASSITGIGQPQHF. Together with reference TRBV2 and TRBJ1-5, the CDR3 gives the full variable domain: EPEVTQTPSHQVTQMGQEVILRCVPISNHLYFYWYRQILGQKVEFLVSFYNNEISEKSEIFDDQFSVERPDGSNFTLKIRSTKLEDSAMYFCASSITGIGQPQHFGDGTRLSIL.

This rearrangement joins TRBV25-1 to TRBJ2-7; 9 nucleotides match TRBD1. Losses at the gene ends were 2 bases for V and 2 bases for J; bases not matched to a gene: 4. The germline CDR1 and CDR2 sequences are MGHDK and SYGVNS. The CDR3 totals 15 residues. DNA for the CDR3: TGTGCCAGCAGTGAAGCGGGACAGGGTGCCTACGAGCAGTACTTC. This gives the protein CASSEAGQGAYEQYF.